This paragraph reports one TCR beta chain. What it recognizes is unknown. The data belong to a study of beta chain features in type 1 diabetes. Study results and caveats: There was a moderate but significant shortening of TCRB CDR3s in all four CD4+ subsets of Type 1 diabetes patients.

Per germline, CDR1 SGHVS and CDR2 FQNEAQ. The CDR3 is 15 amino acids. Between the trimmed V and J ends, which lost 2 bases and 0 bases, there was a span of 10 bases. Every isolated RNA sample was fully reverse transcribed, so sequencing captured expressed TCRB transcripts. Assay used: immunoSEQ multiplex PCR; TCRdb lists only in-frame clones, some missing. The profile shows about 320,000 clones, less than 15% of them singletons. V and J are TRBV7-8 and TRBJ1-1, with D uncertain. The TCR comes from a man aged 30 to 39 in good health. Sequenced material: central memory CD4+ T cells from blood. The CDR3 loop is CASSLKRQLNTEAFF. The CDR3 DNA sequence: TGTGCCAGCAGCTTAAAGCGGCAGCTGAACACTGAAGCTTTCTTT.